The rows below give T cell receptor beta chains drawn from one sample of a study of early T cells in non-severe SARS-CoV-2 infection. TCRdb ran MiXCR on the 5' RACE reads and lists one entry per CDR3 protein. Among tens of thousands of distinct CDR3 sequences, 2.9% were seen once, and the ten largest hold under 0.75%. Material for sequencing was whole blood. These receptors originate from an adult who was a healthcare worker with PCR-confirmed SARS-CoV-2 infection or an uninfected control (not recorded which). The CDR3 runs from the conserved cysteine through the conserved F or W. D genes are given only for firm matches. The size entry is marked missing in some rows and otherwise reads once, few, many or a size class.

len	v_gene	j_gene	d_gene	abundance	CDR3aa	CDR3nt
15	TRBV3-1	TRBJ1-1	-	many	CASSQAKTETTEAFF	TGTGCCAGCAGCCAAGCGAAGACGGAAACCACTGAAGCTTTCTTT
15	TRBV5-6	TRBJ2-1	TRBD2	few	CASSLIRAGENEQFF	TGTGCCAGCAGCTTGATACGAGCGGGGGAAAATGAGCAGTTCTTC
17	TRBV4-1	TRBJ2-6	-	many	CASSQDWERAGANVLTF	TGCGCCAGCAGCCAAGATTGGGAGAGGGCGGGGGCCAACGTCCTGACTTTC
16	TRBV4-1	TRBJ1-2	-	few	CASSQDETGLSYGYTF	TGCGCCAGCAGCCAAGACGAGACCGGTTTGAGCTATGGCTACACCTTC
15	TRBV20-1	TRBJ1-6	-	many	CSARTPGPGNSPLHF	TGCAGTGCTAGGACCCCGGGACCGGGAAATTCACCCCTCCACTTT
18	TRBV28	TRBJ2-5	TRBD2	many	CASSAGTSGGVAQETQYF	TGTGCCAGCAGTGCCGGGACTAGCGGGGGGGTGGCCCAAGAGACCCAGTACTTC
14	TRBV29-1	TRBJ2-3	-	many	CSVEEGARTDTQYF	TGCAGCGTTGAGGAGGGGGCGAGGACAGATACGCAGTATTTT
15	TRBV2	TRBJ2-6	-	many	CASSEAGFGANVLTF	TGTGCCAGCAGTGAGGCGGGGTTTGGGGCCAACGTCCTGACTTTC
11	TRBV6-5	TRBJ2-2	-	many	CASSSTGELFF	TGTGCCAGCAGTTCCACCGGGGAGCTGTTTTTT
16	TRBV7-3	TRBJ2-2	-	many	CASSDGTVRGTGELFF	TGTGCCAGCAGCGACGGGACTGTGAGGGGCACCGGGGAGCTGTTTTTT
12	TRBV3-1	TRBJ2-3	-	few	CASSASTDTQYF	TGTGCCAGCAGCGCCAGCACAGATACGCAGTATTTT
18	TRBV4-1	TRBJ2-4	TRBD2	many	CASSQDRAGGRVKNIQYF	TGCGCCAGCAGCCAAGATCGGGCGGGGGGGCGTGTCAAAAACATTCAGTACTTC
16	TRBV18	TRBJ2-1	TRBD1	many	CASSQTTGGENYEQFF	TGTGCCAGCTCACAAACGACAGGGGGCGAAAATTATGAGCAGTTCTTC
15	TRBV29-1	TRBJ2-5	TRBD2	many	CSVESGRGGLETQYF	TGCAGCGTTGAATCCGGGCGGGGGGGCCTAGAGACCCAGTACTTC
18	TRBV11-2	TRBJ1-6	-	-	CASSPRVPGSSYNSPLLF	TGTGCCAGCAGCCCTAGGGTTCCGGGAAGCTCCTATAATTCACCCCTCCTCTTT
14	TRBV30	TRBJ1-6	-	many	CAWSAGIGTTPLHF	TGTGCCTGGAGTGCAGGGATTGGGACGACACCCCTCCACTTT
16	TRBV9	TRBJ2-3	-	many	CASSVGTLPFTDTQYF	TGTGCCAGCAGCGTAGGGACTCTCCCCTTCACAGATACGCAGTATTTT
12	TRBV7-2	TRBJ2-3	-	many	CASSPTGDTQYF	TGTGCCAGCAGCCCCACCGGGGATACGCAGTATTTT
15	TRBV6-1	TRBJ1-2	TRBD1	many	CASIEAWDRYYGYTF	TGTGCCAGCATTGAGGCCTGGGACAGATACTATGGCTACACCTTC
13	TRBV29-1	TRBJ2-1	TRBD2	many	CSVDGSVAGEQFF	TGCAGCGTTGACGGGTCCGTAGCGGGGGAGCAGTTCTTC
13	TRBV7-2	TRBJ2-3	-	-	CASSRPGMDTQYF	TGTGCCAGCAGCCGGCCGGGAATGGATACGCAGTATTTT
14	TRBV18	TRBJ1-1	TRBD1	many	CASSTTGRNTEAFF	TGTGCCAGCTCAACGACAGGGAGAAACACTGAAGCTTTCTTT
12	TRBV15	TRBJ1-2	-	medium-sized	CATSRDQNGYTF	TGTGCCACCAGCAGAGATCAAAATGGCTACACCTTC
13	TRBV27	TRBJ1-2	-	many	CASSLGAGYGYTF	TGTGCCAGCAGCCTAGGGGCAGGTTATGGCTACACCTTC
14	TRBV10-2	TRBJ1-2	TRBD1	few	CASRTGARGYGYTF	TGCGCCAGCAGGACAGGGGCCCGGGGTTATGGCTACACCTTC
14	TRBV20-1	TRBJ1-1	-	few	CSALGGTPGTEAFF	TGCAGTGCCCTCGGGGGGACTCCGGGCACTGAAGCTTTCTTT
14	TRBV9	TRBJ2-2	-	many	CASSAIRGDGELFF	TGTGCCAGCAGCGCAATCAGGGGTGACGGGGAGCTGTTTTTT
15	TRBV7-2	TRBJ2-2	-	many	CASSLDGRGSGELFF	TGTGCCAGCAGCTTAGACGGCAGGGGATCCGGGGAGCTGTTTTTT
17	TRBV7-6	TRBJ2-5	TRBD1	many	CASRRQGAPLLQETQYF	TGTGCCAGCAGAAGACAGGGGGCGCCCTTATTACAAGAGACCCAGTACTTC
17	TRBV7-3	TRBJ2-5	TRBD2	many	CASSLTSTGLAAETQYF	TGTGCCAGCAGCTTAACCTCGACGGGACTAGCGGCGGAGACCCAGTACTTC
12	TRBV28	TRBJ1-2	-	many	CASRPGTYGYTF	TGTGCCAGCAGACCTGGGACCTATGGCTACACCTTC
13	TRBV5-1	TRBJ2-5	TRBD1	many	CASSFPGGETQYF	TGCGCCAGCAGCTTTCCAGGGGGAGAGACCCAGTACTTC
15	TRBV7-2	TRBJ1-6	-	many	CASSLGAGTLYPLHF	TGTGCCAGCAGCTTAGGGGCCGGGACACTCTACCCCCTCCACTTT
13	TRBV6-5	TRBJ1-2	-	many	CASTRSPNYGYTF	TGTGCCAGCACGAGGTCTCCTAACTATGGCTACACCTTC
12	TRBV20-1	TRBJ1-1	TRBD1	many	CSAKWDRPEAFF	TGCAGTGCGAAATGGGACAGGCCTGAAGCTTTCTTT
14	TRBV6-5	TRBJ2-3	-	medium-sized	CASSAMVGSDTQYF	TGTGCCAGCAGTGCCATGGTAGGGTCAGATACGCAGTATTTT
15	TRBV12-3/TRBV12-4	TRBJ1-5	-	many	CASSLALAGNQPQHF	TGTGCCAGCAGTTTAGCGTTGGCAGGGAATCAGCCCCAGCATTTT
13	TRBV7-8	TRBJ2-3	-	few	CASSLEDTDTQYF	TGTGCCAGCAGCTTAGAGGACACAGATACGCAGTATTTT